What follows are 30 T cell receptor beta chains derived from one specimen sequenced in a study of identifying expanded T cells in peripheral blood. Profiling relied on immunoSEQ multiplex PCR, and the TCRdb table lists in-frame clones only, not all of them. The sample holds tens of thousands of clones, approximately 86% seen once. The sequenced sample was blood. The receptors were gathered from a person aged 18 to 75 in good health.

The rearrangement joins TRBV7-2 to TRBJ2-7; 14 bases map to TRBD2. The junction had 5 bases not matched to a gene; V was cut back by 3 bases and J by 10 bases. The germline CDR1 and CDR2 sequences are SGHTA and FQGNSA. CDR3 length: 14 amino acids. The CDR3, as DNA: TGTGCCAGCAGCTTTGGGACTAGCGGGGGAACCCAGTACTTC. Translating gives CASSFGTSGGTQYF.

The J gene is TRBJ1-2, the V gene TRBV6-1; D gene uncertain. This CDR3 is 14 amino acids long. The germline gives CDR1 MNHNS, CDR2 SASEGT. Trimming pared 0 bases from V and 2 bases from J, leaving 7 bases between. DNA for the CDR3: TGTGCCAGCAGTGAAGCGGGAGGGAACTATGGCTACACCTTC. This codes for CASSEAGGNYGYTF.

On this clone: One end of the junction does not line up with germline, which may come from a read error. The chain employs TRBV29-1 and TRBJ1-5; TRBD1 matches at 9 bases. This CDR3 is built from 14 residues. Germline V lookup: CDR1 SQVTM, CDR2 ANQGSEA. CDR3 in DNA: TGCAGCGTTAGGGACAGGGATAGCAATCGGCCCCAGCATTTT. Translating it yields CSVRDRDSNRPQHF.

The V call is TRBV7-9, the J call TRBJ2-5; 11 bases fit TRBD2. The CDR3 sequence is 19 residues long. Trimming at V came to 1 base and at J to 1 base, leaving 11 bases not matched to a gene. The germline gives CDR1 SEHNR, CDR2 FQNEAQ (reference sequence). CDR3 loop: CASSLDFLGTSGAQETQYF. The CDR3 DNA is TGTGCCAGCAGCTTAGACTTTTTAGGGACTAGCGGTGCCCAAGAGACCCAGTACTTC.

V and J are TRBV11-2 and TRBJ1-4, with 8 bases that match TRBD1. Germline CDR1 and CDR2: SGHAT and FQNNGV. Trimming cost V 1 base and J 8 bases; bases outside gene matches: 3. This CDR3 comprises 14 residues. The DNA for the CDR3 is TGTGCCAGCAGCTTAGGGACAGGGCGCGAAAAACTGTTTTTT. It yields the protein CASSLGTGREKLFF. Filled out from reference TRBV11-2 and TRBJ1-4, the complete variable domain reads EAGVAQSPRYKIIEKRQSVAFWCNPISGHATLYWYQQILGQGPKLLIQFQNNGVVDDSQLPKDRFSAERLKGVDSTLKIQPAKLEDSAVYLCASSLGTGREKLFFGSGTQLSVL.

The CDR3 here is CASSQDWPGRYEQYF. The CDR3, as DNA: TGCGCCAGCAGCCAAGATTGGCCGGGACGGTACGAGCAGTACTTC. The chain uses TRBV4-1 and TRBJ2-7; either TRBD1 or TRBD2 may fit D (5 bases each). This CDR3 comprises 15 residues. Germline lookup yields CDR1 MGHRA and CDR2 YSYEKL. Deletions cut 0 bases from V and 4 bases from J, with 13 bases between.

The V call is TRBV11-2, the J call TRBJ1-2; D gene unclear. Trimming stripped 2 bases from V and 5 bases from J, with 15 bases between. This CDR3 has 15 amino acids. Germline V gives CDR1 SGHAT, CDR2 FQNNGV. The CDR3 sequence: CASSLNGGLQYGYTF. CDR3 in DNA: TGTGCCAGCAGCTTAAACGGAGGGCTTCAGTATGGCTACACCTTC. The entire variable domain, with the rest obtained from reference TRBV11-2 and TRBJ1-2, is as follows: EAGVAQSPRYKIIEKRQSVAFWCNPISGHATLYWYQQILGQGPKLLIQFQNNGVVDDSQLPKDRFSAERLKGVDSTLKIQPAKLEDSAVYLCASSLNGGLQYGYTFGSGTRLTVV.

The chain employs TRBV2 and TRBJ2-4; D ambiguous. The germline gives CDR1 SNHLY, CDR2 FYNNEI. V dropped 3 bases and J dropped 4 bases, with 7 bases sitting between them. The length of the CDR3 is 13 residues. The CDR3 reads CASSEGRKNIQYF. The CDR3 bases are TGTGCCAGCAGTGAGGGTCGAAAAAACATTCAGTACTTC.

The rearrangement uses TRBV7-9 and TRBJ2-1; TRBD2 aligns across 7 bases. With V trimmed by 7 bases and J by 8 bases, 14 bases remained unmatched. Germline V lookup: CDR1 SEHNR, CDR2 FQNEAQ (reference sequence). The CDR3 is made up of 15 amino acids. This CDR3 is CASNTGGTSRDEQFF. CDR3 nucleotides: TGTGCCAGCAACACCGGGGGGACGAGTCGGGATGAGCAGTTCTTC.

This rearrangement joins TRBV6-5 to TRBJ1-2; TRBD1 might be the D (6 bases). Germline V CDR1 and CDR2: MNHEY, SVGAGI. V shed 1 base and J shed 6 bases, with 12 bases lying between them. CDR3 size: 14 residues. The CDR3, as DNA: TGTGCCAGCAGTTACTGGGGGGGGCAGGATGGCTACACCTTC. This translates into CASSYWGGQDGYTF.

The J gene is TRBJ2-1, the V gene TRBV28; TRBD2 aligns across 16 bases. The CDR3 is 17 amino acids. CDR1 and CDR2 from the germline V gene are MDHEN and SYDVKM. V lost 0 bases, J lost 6 bases, and 2 bases stayed unmatched. This CDR3 is CASSLWGLAGGTNEQFF. CDR3 in DNA: TGTGCCAGCAGTTTATGGGGACTAGCGGGAGGGACCAATGAGCAGTTCTTC.

This clone was picked up one time. The V call is TRBV18, the J call TRBJ2-3, with 11 positions matching TRBD2. Germline lookup yields CDR1 KGHSH and CDR2 LQKENI. The CDR3 covers 16 residues. J gave up 5 bases and V 2 bases, and 6 bases lay outside the gene matches. The CDR3 DNA reads TGTGCCAGCTCACCAAGTCTAACTAGCGGGAGAGATACGCAGTATTTT. Its translation is CASSPSLTSGRDTQYF.

The chain combines TRBV19 with TRBJ2-7; 10 bases agree with TRBD1. This CDR3 spans 15 amino acids. Germline assignment: CDR1 LNHDA and CDR2 SQIVND (reference sequence). With 1 base clipped from V and 3 bases from J, the junction kept 3 bases outside the gene matches. CDR3 DNA sequence: TGTGCCAGTAGTATAGTTGGGACAGGGGACTACGAGCAGTACTTC. Amino acid sequence: CASSIVGTGDYEQYF.

This chain joins TRBV27 and TRBJ1-1, with TRBD1 matching 10 bases. V dropped 2 bases and J dropped 1; count of bases not matched to a gene: 4. This CDR3 comprises 16 residues. Germline V gene lookup returns CDR1 MNHEY and CDR2 SMNVEV (reference sequence). CDR3 in amino acids: CASSLGGDRGNTEAFF. CDR3 DNA: TGTGCCAGCAGTTTAGGGGGGGACAGGGGGAACACTGAAGCTTTCTTT.

CDR3 loop: CASSLEGLVYYGYTF. The CDR3 DNA follows: TGTGCCAGCAGCTTGGAAGGGTTGGTTTACTATGGCTACACCTTC. The chain carries TRBV5-5 and TRBJ1-2, with D unclear. This CDR3 spans 15 amino acids. Germline CDR1 is SGHKS and CDR2 is YYEKEE (reference sequence). Trimming left V 0 bases short and J 3 bases short, with 12 bases between.

In this sample, this clone turned up many times. The chain is built from TRBV30 and TRBJ2-2; no firm D call. The CDR3 has 13 residues. V was shortened by 2 bases and J by 4 bases, with 8 bases between the two germline ends. The germline CDR1 and CDR2 sequences are GTSNPN and SVGIG (reference sequence). CDR3 coding DNA: TGTGCCTGGAGTCTCGGTAGCACCGGGGAGCTGTTTTTT. Translating it yields CAWSLGSTGELFF.

V usage is TRBV5-1 and J usage is TRBJ1-1; possible D gene TRBD1, 6 bases. This CDR3 is built from 17 residues. With 0 bases removed from V and 3 bases from J, the gap between germline ends came to 18 bases. The germline V gene has CDR1 SGHRS and CDR2 YFSETQ. This CDR3 is CASSLVPLGGADTEAFF. The CDR3 coding sequence is TGCGCCAGCAGCTTGGTCCCTCTAGGGGGGGCGGACACTGAAGCTTTCTTT.

Only one count was recorded for this clone. V and J are TRBV18 and TRBJ2-5; D uncertain. There are 14 residues in the CDR3. The ends were cut back, 3 bases at V and 3 bases at J, with 11 bases in the middle. In germline, CDR1 is KGHSH, CDR2 LQKENI. Here the CDR3 reads CASSPRLGKETQYF. CDR3 nucleotides: TGTGCCAGCTCACCGCGCCTGGGGAAAGAGACCCAGTACTTC.

The V call is TRBV2, the J call TRBJ2-6; D may be TRBD1 or TRBD2 (6 bases each). Germline CDR1 is SNHLY and CDR2 is FYNNEI. Between the trimmed V and J ends, which lost 3 bases and 2 bases, there was a span of 8 bases. This CDR3 is built from 15 residues. Here the CDR3 reads CASSEEGAGANVLTF. The DNA for the CDR3 is TGTGCCAGCAGTGAGGAGGGGGCTGGGGCCAACGTCCTGACTTTC.

V and J are TRBV6-6 and TRBJ2-1; 10 bases align to TRBD2. The germline V gene encodes CDR1 MNHNY and CDR2 SVGAGI (reference sequence). Trimming at V came to 5 bases and at J to 9 bases, leaving 7 bases not matched to a gene. This CDR3 contains 14 residues. CDR3 DNA sequence: TGTGCCAGCAGTCGGGGGACTAGCGCTCCTGAGCAGTTCTTC. This gives the protein CASSRGTSAPEQFF.

The chain is built from TRBV9 and TRBJ2-5; weak D call: TRBD2 (5 bases). Germline V CDR1 and CDR2: SGDLS, YYNGEE. This CDR3 is 14 amino acids long. Trimming removed 3 bases at V and 4 bases at J, with 13 bases between. CDR3 bases: TGTGCCAGCAGCGCTCGGGGTGAAGGAGAGACCCAGTACTTC. Translating it yields CASSARGEGETQYF. Full variable domain (rest looked up from reference TRBV9 and TRBJ2-5): DSGVTQTPKHLITATGQRVTLRCSPRSGDLSVYWYQQSLDQGLQFLIQYYNGEERAKGNILERFSAQQFPDLHSELNLSSLELGDSALYFCASSARGEGETQYFGPGTRLLVL.

The chain is built from TRBV4-1 and TRBJ2-7; no reliable D call. This CDR3 is built from 15 residues. The germline gives CDR1 MGHRA, CDR2 YSYEKL. Trimming removed 0 bases at V and 1 base at J, with 10 bases between. The CDR3 sequence: CASSQEWGPSYEQYF. CDR3 coding DNA: TGCGCCAGCAGCCAAGAATGGGGTCCGTCCTACGAGCAGTACTTC.

V and J are TRBV5-1 and TRBJ2-2; the match to TRBD1 covers 8 bases. Looked up from germline, CDR1 is SGHRS and CDR2 is YFSETQ. This CDR3 is 16 amino acids long. V lost 2 bases, J lost 6 bases, and 9 bases stayed unmatched. This chain's CDR3 is CASSFKDRVGSGELFF. The CDR3 DNA reads as TGCGCCAGCAGCTTCAAGGACAGGGTAGGATCCGGGGAGCTGTTTTTT.

Worth noting for this clone: The identical CDR3 is also encoded by other nucleotide sequences in the sample. The J gene is TRBJ1-5, the V gene TRBV6-1, with TRBD1 matching 7 bases. The junction had 6 bases not matched to a gene; V was cut back by 4 bases and J by 6 bases. The CDR3 loop spans 14 amino acids. Germline V lookup: CDR1 MNHNS, CDR2 SASEGT. CDR3 amino acids: CASSVDRAGQPQHF. CDR3 bases: TGTGCCAGCAGTGTAGACAGGGCGGGTCAGCCCCAGCATTTT.

The chain links TRBV10-3 to TRBJ2-5; TRBD1 aligns across 10 bases. Per the germline V gene, CDR1 is ENHRY and CDR2 is SYGVKD. There are 15 residues in the CDR3. V trimming: 8 bases; J trimming: 4 bases; junction bases outside the gene matches: 10. Written as DNA, the CDR3 is TGTGCCATCGGGTCCGGGACAGGGGCCGTAGAGACCCAGTACTTC. Translation gives CAIGSGTGAVETQYF.

This chain links TRBV5-1 with TRBJ1-5; 7 bases fit TRBD1. V was clipped by 0 bases and J by 6 bases; unmatched bases: 6. The germline gives CDR1 SGHRS, CDR2 YFSETQ. The length of the CDR3 is 15 residues. The CDR3 sequence is CASSLASGGGQPQHF. Here the CDR3 DNA reads TGCGCCAGCAGCTTGGCCTCAGGGGGGGGTCAGCCCCAGCATTTT.

The CDR3 nucleotides read TGCAGTGCCCCATTGGGGGATACGCAGTATTTT. It codes for CSAPLGDTQYF. The rearrangement links TRBV20-1 to TRBJ2-3; no reliable D call. The V gene's germline CDR1 is DFQATT and CDR2 SNEGSKA (reference sequence). The CDR3 is 11 amino acids. V was cut by 6 bases and J by 6 bases, with 10 bases left in between.

This chain joins TRBV23-1 and TRBJ2-7, with 8 bases fitting TRBD1. TRBV23-1 is noted as an ORF with a role that remains uncertain. The trim removed 2 bases at V and 1 base at J, leaving 7 bases unmatched. This CDR3 is 16 amino acids long. The CDR3 sequence: CASSQTRDRRSYEQYF. The CDR3 nucleotides read TGCGCCAGCAGTCAAACCAGGGACAGGCGATCCTACGAGCAGTACTTC.

V gene TRBV5-4 combines with J gene TRBJ2-5; D is perhaps TRBD2 (6 bases). The CDR3 totals 15 residues. Germline V gene data show CDR1 as SGHNT and CDR2 as YYREEE (reference sequence). Between the trimmed V and J ends, which lost 4 bases and 4 bases, there was a span of 17 bases. The CDR3 spells CASSQDPGVGETQYF. The CDR3 bases are TGTGCCAGCAGCCAAGACCCGGGGGTAGGAGAGACCCAGTACTTC.

The chain joins TRBV19 to TRBJ2-3; 9 positions agree with TRBD2. The CDR3 extends over 15 amino acids. The V segment lost 3 bases and the J segment 6 bases; nucleotides outside the gene matches: 7. Germline CDR1 reads LNHDA; CDR2 reads SQIVND (reference sequence). The CDR3 nucleotides read TGTGCCAGTAGTATCGATAGCGGGAGTGTGGATACGCAGTATTTT. Protein sequence: CASSIDSGSVDTQYF.